The next 15 T cell receptor beta chains were all read from a single sample in a study of shared clonotypes between healthy human individuals. Sequenced by immunoSEQ multiplex PCR; TCRdb stores in-frame clones only, minus some. The profile shows roughly 1,500,000 clones, 98% of them singletons. The sequencing input was naive CD4+ T cells sorted from blood. The subset: CD45RA+ positively selected. These receptors came from a young man in good health.

The rearrangement joins TRBV18 to TRBJ2-2, with D maybe TRBD2 (6 bases). CDR1 and CDR2 (germline): KGHSH, LQKENI. There are 15 residues in the CDR3. The V and J ends lost 1 base and 7 bases respectively, with 13 bases between them. CDR3 in DNA: TGTGCCAGCTCACCACATAGAAAGGGAGGCGGGGAGCTGTTTTTT. Translation gives CASSPHRKGGGELFF.

The rearrangement uses TRBV29-1 and TRBJ2-3, with 8 bases fitting TRBD1. This CDR3 contains 15 residues. With 6 bases clipped from V and 0 bases from J, the junction kept 8 bases outside the gene matches. Germline V CDR1 and CDR2: SQVTM, ANQGSEA. The CDR3: CSVDPGGTSTDTQYF. CDR3 coding DNA: TGCAGCGTCGATCCAGGGGGCACTAGCACAGATACGCAGTATTTT.

V usage is TRBV27 and J usage is TRBJ2-3; tentative D call: TRBD1 (5 bases). This CDR3 has 14 residues. The germline gives CDR1 MNHEY, CDR2 SMNVEV (reference sequence). Trimming took 7 bases from V and 1 from J, leaving 12 bases between them. DNA of the CDR3: TGTGCCAGCACCAGGGCACCCGGCACAGATACGCAGTATTTT. This encodes CASTRAPGTDTQYF.

This clone was detected once. The chain couples TRBV2 to TRBJ1-2; D uncertain. Trimming removed 11 bases at V and 6 bases at J, with 7 bases between. Germline V lookup: CDR1 SNHLY, CDR2 FYNNEI. CDR3 length: 9 amino acids. CDR3 sequence (DNA): TGTGCCCATAAAGATGGCTACACCTTC. The encoded protein is CAHKDGYTF.

The genes are TRBV11-3 and TRBJ2-3, with 11 bases that match TRBD2. This CDR3 is built from 13 residues. J was trimmed by 14 bases and V by 3 bases; bases with no gene match: 7. The V gene's germline CDR1 is SGHNT and CDR2 YENEEA. The CDR3, as DNA: TGTGCCAGCAGCTTCGGACTAGCGGGTAAGGCGTATTTT. Its protein is CASSFGLAGKAYF.

J is TRBJ2-5 and V is TRBV5-1, with TRBD2 as a possible D gene (6 bases). The germline CDR1 and CDR2 sequences are SGHRS and YFSETQ. The CDR3 covers 15 residues. V was trimmed by 1 base and J by 2 bases, leaving 12 bases between them. The chain's CDR3 is CASSLFGLLQETQYF. CDR3 nucleotides: TGCGCCAGCAGCTTGTTTGGACTACTTCAAGAGACCCAGTACTTC.

J is TRBJ2-1 and V is TRBV6-1; 14 bases map to TRBD2. The CDR3 is 17 residues long. V shed 4 bases, J shed 0 bases, and the junction held 2 bases outside the gene matches. Germline lookup yields CDR1 MNHNS and CDR2 SASEGT. The CDR3 DNA is TGTGCCAGCAGTGGCGGGACTAGCGGGAGCTCCTACAATGAGCAGTTCTTC. Protein: CASSGGTSGSSYNEQFF.

The sample holds one count of this clone. This CDR3 is CASSLEGPYEQYF. The CDR3 DNA reads as TGTGCCAGCAGCTTAGAGGGGCCCTACGAGCAGTACTTC. This rearrangement joins TRBV7-3 to TRBJ2-7, with D possibly being TRBD1 or TRBD2 (5 bases each). V lost 2 bases and J lost 2, with 7 bases in between. The CDR3 is 13 residues long. Germline CDR1 SGHTA, CDR2 FQGTGA.

The V call is TRBV7-2, the J call TRBJ2-5; D is unclear. Trimming cost V 5 bases and J 0 bases, with 4 bases left between them. Looked up from germline, CDR1 is SGHTA and CDR2 is FQGNSA. The CDR3 sequence is 12 residues long. The CDR3 bases are TGTGCCAGCAGCCCCCACCAAGAGACCCAGTACTTC. Translating gives CASSPHQETQYF.

V is TRBV5-4 and J is TRBJ1-1; maybe TRBD1 (5 bases). The CDR3 loop spans 14 amino acids. Germline V gene data show CDR1 as SGHNT and CDR2 as YYREEE (reference sequence). V was shortened by 4 bases and J by 4 bases, with 14 bases between the two germline ends. The chain's CDR3 is CASSAIGHPTEAFF. The CDR3 DNA is TGTGCCAGCAGCGCGATTGGACACCCCACTGAAGCTTTCTTT.

This clone was detected only once. The chain combines TRBV4-1 with TRBJ2-1; 12 nucleotides agree with TRBD2. Germline trimming cut 2 bases from V and 12 bases from J; bases unmatched to any gene: 5. The length of the CDR3 is 14 residues. Germline-derived CDR1 and CDR2 are MGHRA and YSYEKL. In DNA, the CDR3 is TGCGCCAGCAGCCAACCGACTAGCGGGAGTGCGCAGTTCTTC. Its protein is CASSQPTSGSAQFF.

The CDR3 DNA sequence: TGTGCCAGCAGTTCTCTCATTGGTAATGAGCAGTTCTTC. This codes for CASSSLIGNEQFF. The gene calls are TRBV28 and TRBJ2-1; no definite D call. The germline gives CDR1 MDHEN, CDR2 SYDVKM. V was cut by 4 bases and J by 7 bases, with 11 bases left in between. The CDR3 has 13 residues.

This clone was seen once. The chain recombines TRBV19 with TRBJ2-7, with TRBD1 matching 7 bases. V lost 4 bases to trimming and J lost 2 bases; unmatched junction nucleotides: 5. The length of the CDR3 is 14 residues. CDR1 and CDR2 from the germline V gene are LNHDA and SQIVND (reference sequence). CDR3 protein: CASSRAGTAYEQYF. CDR3 coding DNA: TGTGCCAGTAGTAGAGCCGGGACAGCCTACGAGCAGTACTTC.

The gene calls are TRBV28 and TRBJ2-7; D is unresolved. The CDR3 spans 14 residues. The germline gives CDR1 MDHEN, CDR2 SYDVKM. V gave up 6 bases and J gave up 1 base, with 13 bases separating them. The CDR3 DNA is TGTGCCAGCAGGACCCAGAGCTATTCCTACGAGCAGTACTTC. The encoded protein is CASRTQSYSYEQYF.

The chain carries TRBV29-1 and TRBJ1-2; D is perhaps TRBD1 (6 bases). The CDR3 loop spans 13 amino acids. The germline V gene has CDR1 SQVTM and CDR2 ANQGSEA. Deletions cut 7 bases from V and 3 bases from J, with 15 bases between. The CDR3 spells CSARGLRDYGYTF. DNA for the CDR3: TGCAGCGCAAGGGGGTTAAGGGACTATGGCTACACCTTC.